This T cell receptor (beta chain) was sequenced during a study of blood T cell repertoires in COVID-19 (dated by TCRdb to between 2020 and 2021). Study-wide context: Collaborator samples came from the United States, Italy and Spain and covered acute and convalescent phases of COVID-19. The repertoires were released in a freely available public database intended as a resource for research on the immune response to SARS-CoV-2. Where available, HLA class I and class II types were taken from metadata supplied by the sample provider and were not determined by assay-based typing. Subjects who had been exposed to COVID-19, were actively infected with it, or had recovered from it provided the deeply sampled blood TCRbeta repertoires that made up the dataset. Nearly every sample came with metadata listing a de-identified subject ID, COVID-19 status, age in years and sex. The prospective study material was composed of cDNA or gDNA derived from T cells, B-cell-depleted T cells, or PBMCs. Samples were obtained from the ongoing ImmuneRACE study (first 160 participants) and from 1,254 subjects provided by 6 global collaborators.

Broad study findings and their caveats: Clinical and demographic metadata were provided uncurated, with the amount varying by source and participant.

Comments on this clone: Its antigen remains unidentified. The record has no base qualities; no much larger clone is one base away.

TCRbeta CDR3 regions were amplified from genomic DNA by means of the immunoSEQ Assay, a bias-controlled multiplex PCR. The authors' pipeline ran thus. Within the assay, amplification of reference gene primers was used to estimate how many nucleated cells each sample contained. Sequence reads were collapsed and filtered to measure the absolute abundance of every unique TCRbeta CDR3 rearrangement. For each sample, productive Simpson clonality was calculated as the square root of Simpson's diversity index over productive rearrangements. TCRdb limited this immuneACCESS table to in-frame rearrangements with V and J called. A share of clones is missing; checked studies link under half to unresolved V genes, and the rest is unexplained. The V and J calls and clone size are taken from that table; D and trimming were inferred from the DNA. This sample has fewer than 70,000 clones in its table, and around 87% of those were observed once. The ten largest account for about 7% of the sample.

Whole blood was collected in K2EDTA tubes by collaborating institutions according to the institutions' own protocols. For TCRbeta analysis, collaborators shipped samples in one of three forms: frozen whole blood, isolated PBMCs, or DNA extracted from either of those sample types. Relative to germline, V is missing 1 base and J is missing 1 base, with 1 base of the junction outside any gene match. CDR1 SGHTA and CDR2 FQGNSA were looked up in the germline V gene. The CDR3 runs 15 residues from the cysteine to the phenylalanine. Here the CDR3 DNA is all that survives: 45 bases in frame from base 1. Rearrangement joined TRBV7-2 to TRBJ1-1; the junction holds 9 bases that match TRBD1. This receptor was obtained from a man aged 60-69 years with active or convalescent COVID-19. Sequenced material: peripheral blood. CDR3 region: CASSLGQGGNTEAFF. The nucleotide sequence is TGTGCCAGCAGCTTAGGACAGGGGGGGAACACTGAAGCTTTCTTT.